This T cell receptor beta chain originates from a study of Graves' ophthalmopathy and Graves' hyperthyroidism. Turning to the study itself: Calling hyperthyroidism stable required that no ophthalmopathy show up within 18 months of follow-up. Study-level results: Most thyroid clonotypes expanded beyond 0.001 frequency were also found in blood.

The CDR3 is made up of 14 amino acids. Trimming left V 4 bases short and J 2 bases short, with 12 bases between. Germline V gene lookup returns CDR1 SGDLS and CDR2 YYNGEE. The sequenced template was RNA, covering the TCR beta CDR3 region. In the first round, RT-PCR was carried out with HTBI primers, and a multiplex PCR formed the second round. TCRdb redid the calling of the multiplex PCR reads with MiXCR, one entry per CDR3 protein. The top ten clones hold 8.5% to 14% of a sample with about 1.2 million distinct CDR3 sequences, less than 45% of them seen once. This clonotype has at least ten counts. Its antigen remains unidentified.

The rearrangement joins TRBV9 to TRBJ2-5; either TRBD1 or TRBD2 may fit D (5 bases each). The sequenced sample consisted of peripheral blood or thyroid tissue (not recorded which). The source of this sequence is an adult man with Graves' hyperthyroidism. CDR3 region: CASSIGTIQETQYF. The CDR3 DNA reads as TGTGCCAGCAGCATTGGGACGATTCAAGAGACCCAGTACTTC.